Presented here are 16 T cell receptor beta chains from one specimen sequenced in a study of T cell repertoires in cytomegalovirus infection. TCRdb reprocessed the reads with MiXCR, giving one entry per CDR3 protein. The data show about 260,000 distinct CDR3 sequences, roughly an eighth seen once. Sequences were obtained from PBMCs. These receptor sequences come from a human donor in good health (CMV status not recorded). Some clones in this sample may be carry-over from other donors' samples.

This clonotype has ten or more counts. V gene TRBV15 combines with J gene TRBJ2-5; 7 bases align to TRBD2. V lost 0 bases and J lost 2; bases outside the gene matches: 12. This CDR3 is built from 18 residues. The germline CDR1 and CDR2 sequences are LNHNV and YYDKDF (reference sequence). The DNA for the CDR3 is TGTGCCACCAGCAGAGATAGTTGGGAGCGGGGCTTACAAGAGACCCAGTACTTC. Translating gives CATSRDSWERGLQETQYF.

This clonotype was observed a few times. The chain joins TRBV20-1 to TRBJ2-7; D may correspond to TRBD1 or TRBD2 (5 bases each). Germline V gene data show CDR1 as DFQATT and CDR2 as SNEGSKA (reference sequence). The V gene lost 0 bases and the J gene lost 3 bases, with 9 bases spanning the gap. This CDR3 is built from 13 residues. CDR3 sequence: CSARDTGLYEQYF. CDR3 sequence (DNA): TGCAGTGCTAGAGACACAGGACTCTACGAGCAGTACTTC.

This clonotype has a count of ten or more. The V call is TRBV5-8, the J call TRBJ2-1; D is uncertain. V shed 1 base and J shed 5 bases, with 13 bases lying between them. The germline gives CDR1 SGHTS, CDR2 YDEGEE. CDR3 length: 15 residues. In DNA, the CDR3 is TGTGCCAGCAGCTTGTTTTTTGTGCGGAACAATGAGCAGTTCTTC. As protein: CASSLFFVRNNEQFF.

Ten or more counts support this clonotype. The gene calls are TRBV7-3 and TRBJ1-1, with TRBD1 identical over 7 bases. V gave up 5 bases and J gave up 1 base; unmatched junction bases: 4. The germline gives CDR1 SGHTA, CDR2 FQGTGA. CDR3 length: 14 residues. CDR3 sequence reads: CASSPTGRNTEAFF. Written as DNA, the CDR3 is TGTGCCAGCAGCCCGACAGGGAGGAACACTGAAGCTTTCTTT.

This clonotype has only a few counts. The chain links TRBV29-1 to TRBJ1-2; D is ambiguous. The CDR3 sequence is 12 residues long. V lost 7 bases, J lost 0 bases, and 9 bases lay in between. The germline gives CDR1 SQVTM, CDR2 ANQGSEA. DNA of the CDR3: TGCAGCGGGGGAGACACTAACTATGGCTACACCTTC. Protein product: CSGGDTNYGYTF.

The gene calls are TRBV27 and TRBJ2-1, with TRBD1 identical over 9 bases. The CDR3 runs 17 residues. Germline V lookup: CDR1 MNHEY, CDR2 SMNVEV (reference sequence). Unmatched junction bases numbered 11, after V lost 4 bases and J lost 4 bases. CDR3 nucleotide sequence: TGTGCCAGCAGTTCAGGACAGGGGTATTCCCTATACAATGAGCAGTTCTTC. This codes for CASSSGQGYSLYNEQFF.

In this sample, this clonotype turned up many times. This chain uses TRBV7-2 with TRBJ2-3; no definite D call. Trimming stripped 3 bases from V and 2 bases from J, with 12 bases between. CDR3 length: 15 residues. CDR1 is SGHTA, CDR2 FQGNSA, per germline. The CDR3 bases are TGTGCCAGCAGCTTCTCCGGTCATCCCACAGATACGCAGTATTTT. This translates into CASSFSGHPTDTQYF.

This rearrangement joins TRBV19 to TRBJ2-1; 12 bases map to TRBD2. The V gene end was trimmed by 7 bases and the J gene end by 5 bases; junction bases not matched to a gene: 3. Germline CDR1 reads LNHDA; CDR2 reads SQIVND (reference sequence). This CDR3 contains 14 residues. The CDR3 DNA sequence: TGTGCCAGTACAAGGACTAGCGGGGACAATGAGCAGTTCTTC. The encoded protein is CASTRTSGDNEQFF. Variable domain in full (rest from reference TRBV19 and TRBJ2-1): DGGITQSPKYLFRKEGQNVTLSCEQNLNHDAMYWYRQDPGQGLRLIYYSQIVNDFQKGDIAEGYSVSREKKESFPLTVTSAQKNPTAFYLCASTRTSGDNEQFFGPGTRLTVL.

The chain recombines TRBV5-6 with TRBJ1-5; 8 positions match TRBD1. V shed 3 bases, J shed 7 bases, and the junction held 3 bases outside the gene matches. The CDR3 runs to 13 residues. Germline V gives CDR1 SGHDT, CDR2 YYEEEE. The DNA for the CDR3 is TGTGCCAGCAGCTCTGCAGGGGGCCAGCCCCAGCATTTT. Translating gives CASSSAGGQPQHF.

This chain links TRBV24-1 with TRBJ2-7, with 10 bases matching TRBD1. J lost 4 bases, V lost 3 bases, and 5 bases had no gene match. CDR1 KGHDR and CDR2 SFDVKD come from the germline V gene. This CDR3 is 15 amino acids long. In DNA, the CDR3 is TGTGCCACCAGTGATCCTGGACAGGGGGGGTACGAGCAGTACTTC. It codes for CATSDPGQGGYEQYF.

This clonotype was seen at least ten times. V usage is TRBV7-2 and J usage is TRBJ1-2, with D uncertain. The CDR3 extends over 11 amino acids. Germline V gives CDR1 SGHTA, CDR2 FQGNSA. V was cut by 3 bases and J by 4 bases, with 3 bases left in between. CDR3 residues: CASSLSYGYTF. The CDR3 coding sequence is TGTGCCAGCAGCTTGTCCTATGGCTACACCTTC. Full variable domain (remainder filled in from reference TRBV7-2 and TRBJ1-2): GAGVSQSPSNKVTEKGKDVELRCDPISGHTALYWYRQSLGQGLEFLIYFQGNSAPDKSGLPSDRFSAERTGGSVSTLTIQRTQQEDSAVYLCASSLSYGYTFGSGTRLTVV.

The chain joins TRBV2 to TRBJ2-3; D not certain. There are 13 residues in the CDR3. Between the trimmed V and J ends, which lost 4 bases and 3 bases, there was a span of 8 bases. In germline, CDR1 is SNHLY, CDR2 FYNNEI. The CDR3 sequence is CASSGYPTDTQYF. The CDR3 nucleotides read TGTGCCAGCAGTGGCTACCCAACAGATACGCAGTATTTT.

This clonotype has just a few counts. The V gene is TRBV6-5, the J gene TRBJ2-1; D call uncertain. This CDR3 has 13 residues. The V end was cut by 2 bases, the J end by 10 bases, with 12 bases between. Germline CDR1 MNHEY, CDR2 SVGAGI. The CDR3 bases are TGTGCCAGCAGTTACCTAGGACCACAGGAGCAGTTCTTC. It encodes CASSYLGPQEQFF.

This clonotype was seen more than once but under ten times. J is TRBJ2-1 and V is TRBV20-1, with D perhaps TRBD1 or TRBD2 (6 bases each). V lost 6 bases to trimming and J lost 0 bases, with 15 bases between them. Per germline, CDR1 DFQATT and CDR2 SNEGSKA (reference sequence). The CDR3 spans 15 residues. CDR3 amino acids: CSAQGTGVSYNEQFF. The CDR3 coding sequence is TGCAGTGCCCAGGGGACGGGGGTCTCCTACAATGAGCAGTTCTTC.

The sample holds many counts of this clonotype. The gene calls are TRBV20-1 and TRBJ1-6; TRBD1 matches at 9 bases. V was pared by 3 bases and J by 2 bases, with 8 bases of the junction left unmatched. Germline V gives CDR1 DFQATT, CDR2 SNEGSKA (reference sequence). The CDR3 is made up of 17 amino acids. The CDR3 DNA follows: TGCAGTGCTAGCGGAACCGGGACAGGGACCTATAATTCACCCCTCCACTTT. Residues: CSASGTGTGTYNSPLHF.

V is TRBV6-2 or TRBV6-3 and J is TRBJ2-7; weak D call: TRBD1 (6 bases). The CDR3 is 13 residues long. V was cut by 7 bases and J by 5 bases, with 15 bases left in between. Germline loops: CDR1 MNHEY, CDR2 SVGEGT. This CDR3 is CASKWTASNEQYF. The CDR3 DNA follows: TGTGCCAGCAAATGGACAGCATCCAACGAGCAGTACTTC.